Each of the 27 T cell receptor beta chains below was sequenced from the same sample in a study of PD-1 blockade in mismatch repair-deficient tumors. Measured with immunoSEQ multiplex PCR; TCRdb has only the in-frame clones, and not every one. The table includes approximately 60,000 clones, approximately 90% detected once. Material: peripheral blood, obtained 52 weeks after starting pembrolizumab. These receptors were obtained from an adult with mismatch repair-deficient cancer.

CDR3 amino acids: CASSLAGGPYEQYF. In DNA form, the CDR3 reads TGTGCCAGCAGTTTAGCGGGAGGGCCTTACGAGCAGTACTTC. The gene calls are TRBV6-5 and TRBJ2-7, with 11 nucleotides matching TRBD2. The ends lost 4 bases at V and 4 bases at J; junction bases unmatched: 3. The length of the CDR3 is 14 residues. The germline V gene has CDR1 MNHEY and CDR2 SVGAGI.

This chain links TRBV27 with TRBJ1-3, with D unclear. Germline V gene lookup returns CDR1 MNHEY and CDR2 SMNVEV (reference sequence). Trimming removed 5 bases from V and 0 bases from J, with 14 bases in between. The CDR3 has 16 amino acids. For the CDR3, the DNA is TGTGCCAGCAGTCCACTCGGCAGGAGCTCTGGAAACACCATATATTTT. Translation gives CASSPLGRSSGNTIYF.

The chain links TRBV21-1 to TRBJ1-1. TRBV21-1 is an annotated pseudogene. The CDR3 loop spans 15 amino acids. The CDR3 region is CASSKNMEANTEAFF. The CDR3 nucleotides read TGTGCCAGCAGCAAAAATATGGAGGCGAACACTGAAGCTTTCTTT.

The chain joins TRBV11-3 to TRBJ2-1, with 15 bases aligning to TRBD2. CDR1 and CDR2 from the germline V gene are SGHNT and YENEEA. CDR3 length: 17 amino acids. Trimming cost V 0 bases and J 12 bases; bases outside gene matches: 9. CDR3 sequence reads: CASSLDLGTSGRKGQFF. DNA of the CDR3: TGTGCCAGCAGCTTAGATCTCGGGACTAGCGGGAGGAAGGGGCAGTTCTTC.

V gene TRBV9 combines with J gene TRBJ2-3, with a weak D call TRBD2 (5 bases). The CDR3 covers 15 residues. Trimming shortened V by 3 bases and J by 4 bases, and 15 bases separated the two germline ends. Germline V gives CDR1 SGDLS, CDR2 YYNGEE. The CDR3 spells CASSGGTAGADTQYF. For the CDR3, the DNA is TGTGCCAGCAGCGGAGGAACGGCCGGGGCAGATACGCAGTATTTT.

The genes are TRBV29-1 and TRBJ2-5; perhaps D is TRBD1 or TRBD2 (5 bases each). With 2 bases removed from V and 2 bases from J, the gap between germline ends came to 12 bases. CDR1 and CDR2 (germline): SQVTM, ANQGSEA. The CDR3 is 14 residues long. CDR3 amino acids: CSVEWGLGQETQYF. Here the CDR3 DNA reads TGCAGCGTTGAATGGGGGTTGGGGCAAGAGACCCAGTACTTC.

A remark on this clone: One end of the junction is discordant with germline, which a read error may explain. V is TRBV7-2 and J is TRBJ2-1; TRBD2 is a possible D gene (5 bases). The CDR3 length is 16 residues. Germline-derived CDR1 and CDR2 are SGHTA and FQGNSA. The CDR3 bases are TGTGCCAGCCGCTTTATGCGGGCCCCTAATTGGAATGAGCAGTTCTTC. Translation: CASRFMRAPNWNEQFF.

This rearrangement joins TRBV5-1 to TRBJ2-3; 12 positions match TRBD1. The CDR3 runs to 19 residues. With V trimmed by 3 bases and J by 6 bases, 17 bases remained unmatched. Germline CDR1 and CDR2: SGHRS and YFSETQ. The CDR3 DNA reads as TGCGCCAGCAGCTCGCTCTCAATTCGAGGGACAGGGGGCAGGGATACGCAGTATTTT. Amino acids: CASSSLSIRGTGGRDTQYF.

The chain carries TRBV7-9 and TRBJ2-7, with a weak D call TRBD1 (6 bases). From germline, CDR1 is SEHNR and CDR2 FQNEAQ (reference sequence). The CDR3 is 15 residues long. Trimming took 5 bases from V and 5 from J, leaving 19 bases between them. In DNA form, the CDR3 reads TGTGCCAGCAGCCCCCCCGGGACACCCATCCACGAGCAGTACTTC. Protein sequence: CASSPPGTPIHEQYF. The variable domain in full, with the rest retrieved from reference TRBV7-9 and TRBJ2-7, is DTGVSQNPRHKITKRGQNVTFRCDPISEHNRLYWYRQTLGQGPEFLTYFQNEAQLEKSRLLSDRFSAERPKGSFSTLEIQRTEQGDSAMYLCASSPPGTPIHEQYFGPGTRLTVT.

The J gene is TRBJ2-7, the V gene TRBV19; 10 bases agree with TRBD1. This CDR3 is 15 amino acids long. Germline V gene data show CDR1 as LNHDA and CDR2 as SQIVND (reference sequence). V lost 6 bases and J lost 7; bases outside the gene matches: 12. The CDR3 loop reads CASSLNDRGLGEQYF. CDR3 DNA sequence: TGTGCCAGTAGCCTAAACGACAGGGGGCTGGGGGAGCAGTACTTC. The variable domain in full, completed from reference TRBV19 and TRBJ2-7, reads DGGITQSPKYLFRKEGQNVTLSCEQNLNHDAMYWYRQDPGQGLRLIYYSQIVNDFQKGDIAEGYSVSREKKESFPLTVTSAQKNPTAFYLCASSLNDRGLGEQYFGPGTRLTVT.

This chain uses TRBV30 with TRBJ2-7; D not resolved. The CDR3 has 13 residues. The V gene's germline CDR1 is GTSNPN and CDR2 SVGIG (reference sequence). Trimming removed 0 bases from V and 5 bases from J, with 11 bases in between. The DNA of the CDR3 is TGTGCCTGGAGTGTAAGGGATTTCAACGAGCAGTACTTC. Its protein is CAWSVRDFNEQYF.

On this clone: One base away lies a much larger clone, so this may be a sequencing read error. The CDR3 spells CASSLYGSWETQYF. The CDR3 region has the DNA TGTGCCAGCAGCTTGTACGGTTCGTGGGAGACCCAGTACTTC. This rearrangement joins TRBV5-6 to TRBJ2-5; D is ambiguous. Germline CDR1 is SGHDT and CDR2 is YYEEEE. The CDR3 runs to 14 residues. V gave up 1 base and J gave up 5 bases, with 12 bases separating them.

The rearrangement joins TRBV30 to TRBJ2-7, with 11 positions matching TRBD2. Germline trimming cut 2 bases from V and 4 bases from J; bases unmatched to any gene: 4. The CDR3 length is 14 residues. CDR1 GTSNPN and CDR2 SVGIG come from the germline V gene (reference sequence). CDR3 region: CAWSFSGRVYEQYF. The CDR3 region has the DNA TGTGCCTGGAGTTTTAGCGGGAGGGTTTACGAGCAGTACTTC.

The CDR3 here is CASGLKGEGVNTEAFF. CDR3 coding DNA: TGTGCTAGTGGTTTGAAGGGAGAGGGGGTGAACACTGAAGCTTTCTTT. The J gene is TRBJ1-1, the V gene TRBV12-5, with TRBD1 as a possible D gene (6 bases). This CDR3 is built from 16 residues. V dropped 2 bases and J dropped 0 bases, with 13 bases sitting between them. Germline-derived CDR1 and CDR2 are LGHNT and FRNRAP.

V is TRBV28 and J is TRBJ2-7; TRBD1 might be the D (6 bases). CDR3 length equals 15 residues. Germline CDR1 MDHEN, CDR2 SYDVKM. Trimming shortened V by 1 base and J by 2 bases, and 12 bases separated the two germline ends. DNA for the CDR3: TGTGCCAGCAGTTTATTGGCAGGGGAAACCTACGAGCAGTACTTC. This codes for CASSLLAGETYEQYF.

The chain links TRBV7-2 to TRBJ1-5, with D unresolved. Germline lookup yields CDR1 SGHTA and CDR2 FQGNSA. The V end was cut by 3 bases, the J end by 3 bases, with 6 bases between. The CDR3 is made up of 13 amino acids. The CDR3 DNA reads TGTGCCAGCAGCTTCAAGTTCAATCAGCCCCAGCATTTT. Translated, it gives CASSFKFNQPQHF.

The rearrangement links TRBV6-1 to TRBJ1-5; tentatively, D is TRBD1 (5 bases). The germline V and J ends were trimmed by 2 bases and 0 bases, with 14 bases remaining between them. Germline values: CDR1 MNHNS, CDR2 SASEGT. The CDR3 covers 17 residues. The DNA for the CDR3 is TGTGCCAGCAGTGAAAGGGGCAGTACCTATAGCAATCAGCCCCAGCATTTT. It codes for CASSERGSTYSNQPQHF.

CDR3 DNA: TGCGCCAGCAGCCTCCTCGGGGGGAACGGCTACACCTTC. Translation gives CASSLLGGNGYTF. This chain joins TRBV4-1 and TRBJ1-2; possible D gene TRBD1, 5 bases. CDR3 length: 13 residues. Deletions cut 4 bases from V and 8 bases from J, with 14 bases between. Germline values: CDR1 MGHRA, CDR2 YSYEKL.

This chain connects TRBV4-3 to TRBJ1-2; D gene unclear. The germline CDR1 and CDR2 sequences are LGHNA and YSLEER. The CDR3 has 16 residues. The V end was cut by 0 bases, the J end by 4 bases, with 15 bases between. CDR3 loop: CASSQDRGPQAYGYTF. For the CDR3, the DNA is TGCGCCAGCAGCCAAGATCGTGGGCCTCAAGCCTATGGCTACACCTTC.

This clone is a singleton in its sample. The chain couples TRBV10-1 to TRBJ1-3; D gene unclear. V was pared by 0 bases and J by 3 bases, with 18 bases between. The CDR3 has 18 amino acids. Germline V gives CDR1 WNHNN, CDR2 SYGVQD (reference sequence). CDR3 nucleotide sequence: TGCGCCAGCAGTGAGTCTGGCAGACGGAGGATTAGTGGAAACACCATATATTTT. This encodes CASSESGRRRISGNTIYF.

This clone was detected only a few times. Written as DNA, the CDR3 is TGCGCCAGCAGCTTTGGCCCGGCGAGCACCGGGGAGCTGTTTTTT. Its translation is CASSFGPASTGELFF. The chain links TRBV5-1 to TRBJ2-2, with D unclear. Germline loops: CDR1 SGHRS, CDR2 YFSETQ. The CDR3 consists of 15 residues. Trimming left V 2 bases short and J 4 bases short, with 12 bases between. The complete variable domain, with remaining parts taken from reference TRBV5-1 and TRBJ2-2, reads KAGVTQTPRYLIKTRGQQVTLSCSPISGHRSVSWYQQTPGQGLQFLFEYFSETQRNKGNFPGRFSGRQFSNSRSEMNVSTLELGDSALYLCASSFGPASTGELFFGEGSRLTVL.

The V and J genes are TRBV7-2 and TRBJ1-1; a possible D gene is TRBD1 (5 bases). The CDR3 length is 18 residues. Germline V gives CDR1 SGHTA, CDR2 FQGNSA. Trimming took 4 bases from V and 3 from J, leaving 24 bases between them. DNA for the CDR3: TGTGCCAGCAGCTGGACAAGCGGGTACCCCACCAATGACACTGAAGCTTTCTTT. It yields the protein CASSWTSGYPTNDTEAFF.

Regarding this clone: Other DNA sequences in this specimen translate into the identical CDR3. The genes are TRBV18 and TRBJ2-3; the match to TRBD2 covers 8 bases. With 3 bases clipped from V and 0 bases from J, the junction kept 2 bases outside the gene matches. The germline CDR1 and CDR2 sequences are KGHSH and LQKENI. CDR3 length equals 15 residues. The DNA of the CDR3 is TGTGCCAGCTCACCCCTAGCGGGTAGCACAGATACGCAGTATTTT. Its translation: CASSPLAGSTDTQYF. The whole variable domain, remainder taken from reference TRBV18 and TRBJ2-3, is NAGVMQNPRHLVRRRGQEARLRCSPMKGHSHVYWYRQLPEEGLKFMVYLQKENIIDESGMPKERFSAEFPKEGPSILRIQQVVRGDSAAYFCASSPLAGSTDTQYFGPGTRLTVL.

The rearrangement uses TRBV4-1 and TRBJ2-1, with D hard to call. This CDR3 comprises 14 residues. Looked up from germline, CDR1 is MGHRA and CDR2 is YSYEKL. Trimming stripped 0 bases from V and 6 bases from J, with 9 bases between. The CDR3 protein is CASSQDNPSNEQFF. The CDR3, as DNA: TGCGCCAGCAGCCAAGATAATCCAAGCAATGAGCAGTTCTTC.

The chain links TRBV6-5 to TRBJ1-2; a possible D gene is TRBD1 (5 bases). The CDR3 spans 14 residues. CDR1 and CDR2 (germline): MNHEY, SVGAGI. Trimming took off 6 bases at V and 4 bases at J, with 15 bases between the two ends. The CDR3 loop is CASSLIGAGYGYTF. The CDR3 DNA sequence: TGTGCCAGCAGCCTAATCGGGGCAGGCTATGGCTACACCTTC.

This clone appeared a single time. The chain uses TRBV28 and TRBJ2-7; D possibly corresponds to TRBD2 (5 bases). The CDR3 totals 15 residues. V lost 3 bases and J lost 0, with 12 bases in between. CDR1 is MDHEN and CDR2 is SYDVKM in the germline V gene. The CDR3 DNA reads as TGTGCCAGCAGTTTCTGGCAAGGGAGCTCCTACGAGCAGTACTTC. The encoded protein is CASSFWQGSSYEQYF.

The rearrangement links TRBV11-2 to TRBJ2-3; D remains ambiguous. The germline V gene encodes CDR1 SGHAT and CDR2 FQNNGV. The CDR3 has 15 amino acids. V was shortened by 1 base and J by 0 bases, with 8 bases between the two germline ends. The CDR3 loop is CASSLGSPSTDTQYF. CDR3 bases: TGTGCCAGCAGCTTAGGCTCTCCTAGCACAGATACGCAGTATTTT.